This passage covers 27 T cell receptor beta chains from one sample sequenced in a study of shared clonotypes between healthy human individuals. Produced via immunoSEQ multiplex PCR; TCRdb's table is partial and in-frame only. The table includes nearly 600,000 clones, roughly 95% detected once. CD8 cells regarded as naive lacked CD45RO, were positively chosen for CCR7, and omitted terminally differentiated effector memory CD45RA+ cells. The sequencing sample was made of naive CD8+ T cells sorted from blood. These receptors all come from a woman aged 30 to 39 in good health.

J is TRBJ2-7 and V is TRBV28; D gene ambiguous. V gave up 6 bases and J gave up 3 bases, with 12 bases separating them. The CDR3 has 13 amino acids. Germline V gene sequence: CDR1 MDHEN, CDR2 SYDVKM. The CDR3 bases are TGTGCCAGCAGAGCCCCATTGTACTACGAGCAGTACTTC. Translated, it gives CASRAPLYYEQYF.

This chain connects TRBV19 to TRBJ2-5, with a possible D match to TRBD1 (5 bases). The J call may be incorrect, as the DNA end agrees better with TRBJ2-7. CDR3 length: 15 amino acids. Germline V gene sequence: CDR1 LNHDA, CDR2 SQIVND (reference sequence). CDR3 sequence: CASTPGQGSSYEQYF. CDR3 DNA: TGTGCCAGTACCCCCGGCCAGGGTAGCTCCTACGAGCAGTACTTC.

The rearrangement uses TRBV5-8 and TRBJ2-2, with TRBD2 identical over 8 bases. The CDR3 runs to 15 residues. From germline, CDR1 is SGHTS and CDR2 YDEGEE. V trimming: 4 bases; J trimming: 4 bases; junction bases outside the gene matches: 6. CDR3 nucleotide sequence: TGTGCCAGCAGCCCCGGGACTAGGGGCACCGGGGAGCTGTTTTTT. Translation: CASSPGTRGTGELFF.

This clone was recorded only once. The rearrangement joins TRBV28 to TRBJ2-5, with TRBD2 matching 9 bases. CDR3 length: 14 residues. Trimming took 6 bases from V and 4 from J; bases not matched to a gene: 6. CDR1 and CDR2 (germline): MDHEN, SYDVKM. The CDR3, as DNA: TGTGCCAGCAGCCTTAGCGGGAGTAGAGAGACCCAGTACTTC. As protein: CASSLSGSRETQYF.

This rearrangement joins TRBV28 to TRBJ2-5; TRBD1 aligns across 7 bases. The end of the DNA aligns better with TRBJ2-7, so the J call may be wrong. Per the germline V gene, CDR1 is MDHEN and CDR2 is SYDVKM. The CDR3 is made up of 16 amino acids. Here the CDR3 DNA reads TGTGCCAGCAGTTCTCCGATGACAGGGCAGGTTTACGAGCAGTACTTC. It specifies CASSSPMTGQVYEQYF.

CDR3 sequence reads: CASSYETATEAFF. As DNA, the CDR3 is TGTGCCAGCAGTTACGAGACGGCCACTGAAGCTTTCTTT. This sequence joins TRBV27 and TRBJ1-1, with D unresolved. This CDR3 is 13 amino acids long. V lost 4 bases and J 4 bases, leaving 10 bases between the germline ends. Germline values: CDR1 MNHEY, CDR2 SMNVEV (reference sequence).

This clone was observed once. Here the CDR3 reads CASSVGSSPLHF. CDR3 nucleotides: TGTGCCAGTAGTGTTGGAAGTTCACCCCTCCACTTT. The chain has TRBV19 and TRBJ1-6; D is ambiguous. The CDR3 has 12 amino acids. In germline, CDR1 is LNHDA, CDR2 SQIVND (reference sequence). The V end was cut by 5 bases, the J end by 9 bases, with 8 bases between.

The chain has TRBV6-6 and TRBJ2-2, with D unresolved. With 2 bases removed from V and 10 bases from J, the gap between germline ends came to 8 bases. CDR1 is MNHNY, CDR2 SVGAGI, per germline (reference sequence). This CDR3 comprises 12 residues. The CDR3 DNA reads as TGTGCCAGCAGTTACGTGGGCGAGGAGCTGTTTTTT. It specifies CASSYVGEELFF.

In regard to this clone: The identical CDR3 is also encoded by other nucleotide sequences in the sample. The chain combines TRBV7-9 with TRBJ2-7; D is undetermined. From germline, CDR1 is SEHNR and CDR2 FQNEAQ (reference sequence). The V and J ends lost 3 bases and 3 bases respectively, with 9 bases between them. The CDR3 runs 13 residues. CDR3: CASSFGTLYEQYF. Written as DNA, the CDR3 is TGTGCCAGCAGCTTTGGCACCCTCTACGAGCAGTACTTC. The full variable domain, with the rest looked up from reference TRBV7-9 and TRBJ2-7, is DTGVSQNPRHKITKRGQNVTFRCDPISEHNRLYWYRQTLGQGPEFLTYFQNEAQLEKSRLLSDRFSAERPKGSFSTLEIQRTEQGDSAMYLCASSFGTLYEQYFGPGTRLTVT.

The gene calls are TRBV2 and TRBJ2-7, with TRBD2 identical over 9 bases. The trim removed 6 bases at V and 7 bases at J, leaving 25 bases unmatched. This CDR3 region has 19 residues. CDR1 and CDR2 (germline): SNHLY, FYNNEI. The CDR3 DNA is TGTGCCAGCAGCCCTAGGATGGGGCCTGTGAGCGGGAGGCCGGGTGAGCAGTACTTC. Protein sequence: CASSPRMGPVSGRPGEQYF.

V gene TRBV10-2 combines with J gene TRBJ1-1; a weak D match, TRBD1 (6 bases). This CDR3 is built from 10 residues. Germline V gene sequence: CDR1 WSHSY, CDR2 SAAADI. The V and J ends lost 6 bases and 8 bases respectively, with 7 bases between them. CDR3 bases: TGCGCCAGCAGGGACAGAGAAGCTTTCTTT. Its translation is CASRDREAFF.

As regards this clone: Other DNA sequences from this sample encode an identical CDR3 as well. V and J are TRBV6-5 and TRBJ1-5; the D gene is possibly TRBD1 (5 bases). Trimming stripped 2 bases from V and 5 bases from J, with 10 bases between. Germline V lookup: CDR1 MNHEY, CDR2 SVGAGI. The CDR3 sequence is 14 residues long. The CDR3 loop is CASSYGQGYQPQHF. The CDR3 region has the DNA TGTGCCAGCAGTTACGGTCAGGGTTATCAGCCCCAGCATTTT.

The J gene is TRBJ2-7, the V gene TRBV5-1; D is possibly TRBD2 (6 bases). The CDR3 length is 18 residues. Germline-derived CDR1 and CDR2 are SGHRS and YFSETQ. V gave up 2 bases and J gave up 0 bases, with 21 bases separating them. The CDR3: CASSFRHRLDGPSYEQYF. CDR3 nucleotides: TGCGCCAGCAGCTTCCGTCACAGACTAGATGGGCCCTCCTACGAGCAGTACTTC.

CDR3 bases: TGTGCCAGCAGTTGGACAGGGTTGGACGAGCAGTACTTC. Amino acid sequence: CASSWTGLDEQYF. V is TRBV27 and J is TRBJ2-7; 8 positions match TRBD1. The CDR3 has 13 residues. The trim removed 4 bases at V and 5 bases at J, leaving 4 bases unmatched. Germline V lookup: CDR1 MNHEY, CDR2 SMNVEV (reference sequence).

The rearrangement links TRBV2 to TRBJ1-2; a possible D gene is TRBD1 (6 bases). Trimming took off 4 bases at V and 3 bases at J, with 12 bases between the two ends. Germline loops: CDR1 SNHLY, CDR2 FYNNEI. The CDR3 length is 14 residues. The CDR3 here is CASSALTGDYGYTF. The CDR3 DNA reads as TGTGCCAGCAGTGCTTTGACAGGAGACTATGGCTACACCTTC.

The chain couples TRBV27 to TRBJ2-1; D might be TRBD2 (7 bases). CDR3 length: 15 residues. V lost 10 bases and J lost 2, with 18 bases in between. CDR1 and CDR2 from the germline V gene are MNHEY and SMNVEV (reference sequence). DNA of the CDR3: TGTGCCACCAGGGGCGGGGGAGAGACCTACAATGAGCAGTTCTTC. Protein sequence: CATRGGGETYNEQFF.

V usage is TRBV27 and J usage is TRBJ2-3, with D unresolved. Trimming cost V 4 bases and J 0 bases, with 14 bases left between them. CDR3 length: 16 residues. In germline, CDR1 is MNHEY, CDR2 SMNVEV (reference sequence). The CDR3 DNA reads as TGTGCCAGCAGTTCCCAACCGACACCTAGCACAGATACGCAGTATTTT. Translated, it gives CASSSQPTPSTDTQYF.

The gene calls are TRBV7-9 and TRBJ1-1; D unclear. CDR1 and CDR2 from the germline V gene are SEHNR and FQNEAQ (reference sequence). V shed 4 bases and J shed 6 bases, with 6 bases lying between them. This CDR3 is built from 11 residues. DNA of the CDR3: TGTGCCAGCAGCTACACTGCTGAAGCTTTCTTT. Translating gives CASSYTAEAFF.

V gene TRBV28 combines with J gene TRBJ2-3, with 11 nucleotides matching TRBD2. This CDR3 has 19 residues. The junction had 15 bases not matched to a gene; V was cut back by 2 bases and J by 5 bases. Germline V lookup: CDR1 MDHEN, CDR2 SYDVKM. The CDR3 DNA follows: TGTGCCAGCAGTTTAGGGCTAGCGGGAGGCCCCACCGAGGAAGATACGCAGTATTTT. Encoded protein: CASSLGLAGGPTEEDTQYF. Supplemented by reference TRBV28 and TRBJ2-3, the full variable domain reads DVKVTQSSRYLVKRTGEKVFLECVQDMDHENMFWYRQDPGLGLRLIYFSYDVKMKEKGDIPEGYSVSREKKERFSLILESASTNQTSMYLCASSLGLAGGPTEEDTQYFGPGTRLTVL.

This rearrangement joins TRBV5-6 to TRBJ2-2; tentatively, D is TRBD2 (6 bases). The V gene's germline CDR1 is SGHDT and CDR2 YYEEEE. Trimming pared 2 bases from V and 4 bases from J, leaving 12 bases between. The CDR3 runs to 15 residues. For the CDR3, the DNA is TGTGCCAGCAGCTTCCCCGGGGGACTCACCGGGGAGCTGTTTTTT. Amino acids: CASSFPGGLTGELFF.

Worth noting for this clone: Other DNA variants within this sample encode the same CDR3. The rearrangement links TRBV27 to TRBJ2-7; D is unclear. Germline-derived CDR1 and CDR2 are MNHEY and SMNVEV (reference sequence). V shed 2 bases and J shed 4 bases, with 9 bases lying between them. This CDR3 region has 13 residues. In DNA, the CDR3 is TGTGCCAGCAGTTTAGGTGTGCGATACGAGCAGTACTTC. It is translated as CASSLGVRYEQYF.

The rearrangement joins TRBV7-9 to TRBJ2-1, with D tentatively TRBD1 or TRBD2 (6 bases each). The V gene's germline CDR1 is SEHNR and CDR2 FQNEAQ (reference sequence). The V end lost 5 bases, the J end lost 5 bases, and 22 bases lay between the germline ends. The CDR3 is 17 amino acids. In DNA, the CDR3 is TGTGCCAGCAGCCCAGCGGGTCGGGGGCTGAAAGACAATGAGCAGTTCTTC. It encodes CASSPAGRGLKDNEQFF.

This chain connects TRBV5-6 to TRBJ2-7, with TRBD2 identical over 11 bases. The CDR3 sequence is 14 residues long. CDR1 is SGHDT and CDR2 is YYEEEE in the germline V gene. J lost 6 bases, V lost 0 bases, and 2 bases had no gene match. The CDR3 DNA follows: TGTGCCAGCAGCTTGGCACTAGCGGGAGCCGAGCAGTACTTC. Protein product: CASSLALAGAEQYF.

The V and J genes are TRBV6-6 and TRBJ2-2; the match to TRBD2 covers 7 bases. This CDR3 has 14 residues. V shed 7 bases and J 7 bases; nucleotides not matched to a gene: 9. Germline CDR1 is MNHNY and CDR2 is SVGAGI (reference sequence). The CDR3 region has the DNA TGTGCCAGCACCTTCGGGGCGGGAGTCGGGGAGCTGTTTTTT. It specifies CASTFGAGVGELFF.

The chain is built from TRBV4-2 and TRBJ1-1; D is ambiguous. The CDR3 has 14 residues. Per germline, CDR1 LGHNA and CDR2 YNFKEQ. Trimming cost V 7 bases and J 2 bases, with 14 bases left between them. The CDR3 sequence: CASTPGSGNTEAFF. CDR3 DNA sequence: TGTGCCAGCACCCCAGGTTCGGGTAACACTGAAGCTTTCTTT.

The chain joins TRBV5-6 to TRBJ2-4, with TRBD1 matching over 8 bases. The CDR3 runs to 14 residues. Germline V gene lookup returns CDR1 SGHDT and CDR2 YYEEEE. V gave up 2 bases and J gave up 6 bases; unmatched junction bases: 4. CDR3 sequence reads: CASSLGQGRNIQYF. CDR3 DNA: TGTGCCAGCAGCTTAGGACAGGGTCGAAACATTCAGTACTTC.

The chain joins TRBV19 to TRBJ1-1; the D is unclear. CDR1 and CDR2 (germline): LNHDA, SQIVND (reference sequence). V was cut by 4 bases and J by 0 bases, with 6 bases left in between. The CDR3 sequence is 13 residues long. CDR3 in amino acids: CASSTVMNTEAFF. The CDR3, as DNA: TGTGCCAGTAGTACCGTTATGAACACTGAAGCTTTCTTT.